This T cell receptor (beta chain) was documented in a study of T cell responses to AZD1222 COVID-19 vaccine. Germline lookup yields CDR1 SGHVS and CDR2 FNYEAQ. The ends lost 3 bases at V and 7 bases at J; junction bases unmatched: 20. This CDR3 is built from 19 residues. Points from the study as a whole: Elevations in Spike-specific TCR breadth and depth followed administration of two AZD1222 doses.

A note on this clone: Its antigen is still unknown.

Here immunoSEQ multiplex PCR was the method, and the copy in TCRdb shows in-frame clones only, minus some. The sample has some 63,000 clones, 84% seen once. The V call is TRBV7-6, the J call TRBJ1-4, with 7 bases identical to TRBD1. This receptor was taken from an adult in good health. The sample here was peripheral blood, taken on day 0 of AZD1222 vaccination. The CDR3 sequence: CASSFSPDRTGTDLEKLFF. Here the CDR3 DNA reads TGTGCCAGCAGCTTCTCCCCCGACCGGACCGGGACAGACCTTGAAAAACTGTTTTTT.